This entry concerns a single T cell receptor beta chain. The antigen is undetermined. Study results and caveats: Greatest tumor Treg TCR overlap was with tumor naive CD4+ cells. The TCR gene usage of tumor memory CD4+ T cells clustered together with blood and lymph node memory CD4+ cells and with lymph node naive CD4+ cells.

Full-length variable regions came from constant-region reverse primers plus semi-nested Nested Universal Primer A PCR. TCRdb re-analysed the 5' RACE reads in MiXCR, keeping a single row per CDR3 protein. Here the sample spans nearly 55,000 distinct CDR3 sequences, roughly 22% being singletons. This CDR3 comprises 15 residues. The V gene end was trimmed by 2 bases and the J gene end by 4 bases; junction bases not matched to a gene: 5. CDR1 is KGHSH, CDR2 LQKENI, per germline. The TCR sequence derives from a female donor with breast cancer. V gene TRBV18 combines with J gene TRBJ2-7; 10 bases align to TRBD2. The sequenced sample was tumor-infiltrating naive CD4+ T cells sorted from the breast tumor. Subset denoted: naive CD4+ T cells, CD4+CD45RA+CD25-. DNA of the CDR3: TGTGCCAGCTCACCAAGCGGGAGGGCCGAGTACGAGCAGTACTTC. Protein product: CASSPSGRAEYEQYF.